The 25 T cell receptor beta chains in this list originate from one sample, sequenced in a study of blood T cell repertoires in COVID-19. Assay used: immunoSEQ multiplex PCR; TCRdb lists only in-frame clones, some missing. The sample lists around 130,000 clones; around 87% were seen once. Sequenced sample: peripheral blood. These TCRs come from an older woman with acute or convalescent COVID-19.

V and J are TRBV19 and TRBJ1-4; D is ambiguous. There are 13 residues in the CDR3. V lost 2 bases and J lost 4, with 5 bases in between. From germline, CDR1 is LNHDA and CDR2 SQIVND (reference sequence). This CDR3 reads CASSILVNEKLFF. The CDR3 DNA reads as TGTGCCAGTAGTATATTAGTTAATGAAAAACTGTTTTTT.

V usage is TRBV2 and J usage is TRBJ1-5; D possibly corresponds to TRBD1 (6 bases). Trimming took off 4 bases at V and 6 bases at J, with 13 bases between the two ends. Germline V gene lookup returns CDR1 SNHLY and CDR2 FYNNEI. This CDR3 is 14 amino acids long. CDR3 DNA: TGTGCCAGCAGTGGGGACACTGCACGTCAGCCCCAGCATTTT. This gives the protein CASSGDTARQPQHF.

V usage is TRBV19 and J usage is TRBJ2-7; D might be TRBD1 (6 bases). The V gene lost 9 bases and the J gene lost 4 bases, with 19 bases spanning the gap. The CDR3 sequence is 14 residues long. Germline V CDR1 and CDR2: LNHDA, SQIVND (reference sequence). Here the CDR3 DNA reads TGTGCCAGCCCTCCTCCCGGGACACCATACGAGCAGTACGTC. It translates to CASPPPGTPYEQYV.

The chain is built from TRBV6-5 and TRBJ2-3, with TRBD1 identical over 10 bases. This CDR3 has 16 residues. V shed 4 bases and J 3 bases; nucleotides not matched to a gene: 7. The germline CDR1 and CDR2 sequences are MNHEY and SVGAGI. The CDR3 bases are TGTGCCAGCAGTTTCCGACGGACAGGGGGGACAGATACGCAGTATTTT. As protein: CASSFRRTGGTDTQYF.

The chain joins TRBV23-1 to TRBJ1-1; 8 bases are a match to TRBD1. TRBV23-1 has ORF status, its function being uncertain. This CDR3 spans 16 amino acids. V dropped 7 bases and J dropped 3; count of bases not matched to a gene: 13. CDR3 loop: CASIPDRVNYYTEAFF. DNA of the CDR3: TGCGCCAGCATCCCGGACAGGGTAAATTATTACACTGAAGCTTTCTTT.

The chain links TRBV19 to TRBJ1-5, with a weak D call TRBD1 (5 bases). CDR3 length: 16 residues. V lost 5 bases and J lost 0, with 14 bases in between. Germline V gene lookup returns CDR1 LNHDA and CDR2 SQIVND (reference sequence). The CDR3 nucleotides read TGTGCCAGTAGTTCCCCGACAGCCCATAGCAATCAGCCCCAGCATTTT. Its protein product is CASSSPTAHSNQPQHF. Full variable domain (outside the CDR3, taken from reference TRBV19 and TRBJ1-5): DGGITQSPKYLFRKEGQNVTLSCEQNLNHDAMYWYRQDPGQGLRLIYYSQIVNDFQKGDIAEGYSVSREKKESFPLTVTSAQKNPTAFYLCASSSPTAHSNQPQHFGDGTRLSIL.

This chain uses TRBV27 with TRBJ1-6; 7 bases line up with TRBD1. The trim removed 8 bases at V and 9 bases at J, leaving 7 bases unmatched. Germline V CDR1 and CDR2: MNHEY, SMNVEV (reference sequence). The CDR3 contains 13 residues. DNA of the CDR3: TGTGCCAGCGCAGACAGGGATGGTTCACCCCTCCACTTT. It translates to CASADRDGSPLHF.

The chain is built from TRBV20-1 and TRBJ1-5, with D maybe TRBD1 (6 bases). V was cut by 3 bases and J by 9 bases, with 24 bases left in between. In germline, CDR1 is DFQATT, CDR2 SNEGSKA (reference sequence). The CDR3 has 16 amino acids. The CDR3 sequence: CSASPQTGSLGSPQHF. The DNA of the CDR3 is TGCAGTGCTAGTCCCCAAACAGGGAGCCTAGGGTCGCCCCAGCATTTT.

The V gene is TRBV3-1 (or the pseudogene TRBV3-2), the J gene TRBJ1-2, with TRBD1 identical over 7 bases. The germline CDR1 and CDR2 sequences are LGHDT and YNNKEL (reference sequence). The trim removed 1 base at V and 6 bases at J, leaving 5 bases unmatched. The CDR3 is 14 amino acids. The CDR3 region has the DNA TGTGCCAGCAGCCAAGGGACAGGCCAGAATGGCTACACCTTC. Translation: CASSQGTGQNGYTF.

The gene calls are TRBV3-1 (or the pseudogene TRBV3-2) and TRBJ1-1; a possible D gene is TRBD1 (6 bases). Germline-derived CDR1 and CDR2 are LGHDT and YNNKEL (reference sequence). Trimming took 8 bases from V and 5 from J, leaving 15 bases between them. This CDR3 spans 13 amino acids. The DNA for the CDR3 is TGTGCCAGCCTCCTTCGAGGGGGTACTGAAGCTTTCTTT. Its protein is CASLLRGGTEAFF.

This chain links TRBV30 with TRBJ2-5, with unresolved D. V dropped 0 bases and J dropped 2 bases, with 4 bases sitting between them. The length of the CDR3 is 12 residues. Germline lookup yields CDR1 GTSNPN and CDR2 SVGIG (reference sequence). This CDR3 is CAWSVSQETQYF. DNA for the CDR3: TGTGCCTGGAGTGTGAGTCAAGAGACCCAGTACTTC. Full variable domain (remainder filled in from reference TRBV30 and TRBJ2-5): SQTIHQWPATLVQPVGSPLSLECTVEGTSNPNLYWYRQAAGRGLQLLFYSVGIGQISSEVPQNLSASRPQDRQFILSSKKLLLSDSGFYLCAWSVSQETQYFGPGTRLLVL.

J is TRBJ2-3 and V is TRBV19, with 7 bases matching TRBD1. The V and J ends lost 1 base and 1 base, in that order; junction bases with no gene match: 2. CDR1 is LNHDA, CDR2 SQIVND, per germline (reference sequence). This CDR3 has 15 amino acids. The CDR3 coding sequence is TGTGCCAGTAGTATAGGACAGGGCGGCACAGATACGCAGTATTTT. It is translated as CASSIGQGGTDTQYF.

The rearrangement joins TRBV29-1 to TRBJ2-6, with D perhaps TRBD2 (6 bases). V lost 5 bases, J lost 0 bases, and 11 bases lay in between. The CDR3 runs to 15 residues. Per germline, CDR1 SQVTM and CDR2 ANQGSEA. In DNA form, the CDR3 reads TGCAGCGTTAAAACGGGAGTCTCTGGGGCCAACGTCCTGACTTTC. It is translated as CSVKTGVSGANVLTF.

This clone has a single count. The gene calls are TRBV27 and TRBJ1-5; no clear D. V gave up 7 bases and J gave up 5 bases, with 9 bases separating them. The germline gives CDR1 MNHEY, CDR2 SMNVEV (reference sequence). The length of the CDR3 is 12 residues. The CDR3 DNA sequence: TGTGCCAGCAATGTAGCCGATCAGCCCCAGCATTTT. Encoded protein: CASNVADQPQHF.

The chain is built from TRBV27 and TRBJ2-1, with 7 bases lining up with TRBD2. The V gene end was trimmed by 5 bases and the J gene end by 4 bases; junction bases not matched to a gene: 23. This CDR3 has 20 amino acids. Germline CDR1 reads MNHEY; CDR2 reads SMNVEV (reference sequence). CDR3 region: CASSPVGGGPYGSLYNEQFF. In nucleotides, the CDR3 is TGTGCCAGCAGTCCCGTGGGGGGAGGGCCGTATGGAAGTCTGTACAATGAGCAGTTCTTC.

The V gene is TRBV5-1, the J gene TRBJ2-1; 8 bases match TRBD2. Losses at the gene ends were 4 bases for V and 10 bases for J; bases not matched to a gene: 10. Germline CDR1 is SGHRS and CDR2 is YFSETQ. The CDR3 has 14 amino acids. The DNA for the CDR3 is TGCGCCAGCAGCCCGGGACTAGGTTACGTGGAGCAGTTCTTC. It codes for CASSPGLGYVEQFF.

CDR3 sequence: CASSFGQGYNYGYTF. The CDR3 DNA reads TGTGCCAGCAGCTTTGGACAGGGGTATAACTATGGCTACACCTTC. This chain connects TRBV5-5 to TRBJ1-2; 9 bases align to TRBD1. Germline V CDR1 and CDR2: SGHKS, YYEKEE (reference sequence). The CDR3 runs 15 residues. V was pared by 2 bases and J by 1 base, with 3 bases of the junction left unmatched.

V and J are TRBV15 and TRBJ1-3, with D perhaps matching TRBD1 (6 bases). The CDR3 consists of 16 residues. Germline lookup yields CDR1 LNHNV and CDR2 YYDKDF (reference sequence). V lost 0 bases, J lost 4 bases, and 13 bases lay in between. The CDR3 protein is CATSREGTGTGNTIYF. DNA of the CDR3: TGTGCCACCAGCAGAGAAGGTACAGGGACAGGAAACACCATATATTTT.

In its sample, this clone was seen a few times. V gene TRBV4-1 combines with J gene TRBJ2-1; 11 positions match TRBD2. The CDR3 is 19 residues long. Germline assignment: CDR1 MGHRA and CDR2 YSYEKL. The V gene end was trimmed by 3 bases and the J gene end by 3 bases; junction bases not matched to a gene: 13. This CDR3 is CASSHLGTSGIRGYNEQFF. The CDR3 DNA reads TGCGCCAGCAGCCATTTGGGGACTAGCGGCATCCGGGGCTACAATGAGCAGTTCTTC.

This rearrangement joins TRBV19 to TRBJ2-3; D might be TRBD2 (6 bases). There are 14 residues in the CDR3. V was cut by 8 bases and J by 0 bases, with 12 bases left in between. Germline values: CDR1 LNHDA, CDR2 SQIVND (reference sequence). Written as DNA, the CDR3 is TGTGCCAGTGGAGGCGGGGTTAGCACAGATACGCAGTATTTT. As protein: CASGGGVSTDTQYF.

V is TRBV2 and J is TRBJ1-5, with D tentatively TRBD1 (5 bases). The CDR3 sequence is 13 residues long. The ends were cut back, 4 bases at V and 5 bases at J, with 9 bases in the middle. Germline CDR1 reads SNHLY; CDR2 reads FYNNEI. CDR3 DNA sequence: TGTGCCAGCAGTGGGGGCCTTGATCAGCCCCAGCATTTT. This codes for CASSGGLDQPQHF.

This clone has more than one count but fewer than ten. This chain uses TRBV6-5 with TRBJ1-5; the D is unclear. CDR3 length: 15 amino acids. The germline V gene encodes CDR1 MNHEY and CDR2 SVGAGI. Trimming took off 0 bases at V and 0 bases at J, with 6 bases between the two ends. This chain's CDR3 is CASSYSIDSNQPQHF. The CDR3 coding sequence is TGTGCCAGCAGTTACTCGATAGATAGCAATCAGCCCCAGCATTTT.

The J gene is TRBJ1-5, the V gene TRBV6-5; 8 bases match TRBD1. Germline CDR1 reads MNHEY; CDR2 reads SVGAGI. The CDR3 runs to 14 residues. The V and J ends lost 6 bases and 5 bases, in that order; junction bases with no gene match: 6. The chain's CDR3 is CASSGTGGHQPQHF. DNA for the CDR3: TGTGCCAGCAGCGGAACAGGGGGACATCAGCCCCAGCATTTT.

The rearrangement joins TRBV24-1 to TRBJ2-2, with D possibly matching TRBD1 (5 bases). Per germline, CDR1 KGHDR and CDR2 SFDVKD. Trimming took off 5 bases at V and 7 bases at J, with 16 bases between the two ends. The CDR3 contains 15 residues. The CDR3 loop is CATSGGSPFGGELFF. Written as DNA, the CDR3 is TGTGCCACCAGTGGGGGCTCCCCTTTCGGCGGGGAGCTGTTTTTT.

V is TRBV5-4 and J is TRBJ2-1; TRBD2 agrees at 7 bases. Germline loops: CDR1 SGHNT, CDR2 YYREEE (reference sequence). CDR3 length equals 15 residues. Trimming cost V 0 bases and J 3 bases; bases outside gene matches: 3. The DNA for the CDR3 is TGTGCCAGCAGCTTGGAAGCGGGGTTCTACAATGAGCAGTTCTTC. Protein: CASSLEAGFYNEQFF.